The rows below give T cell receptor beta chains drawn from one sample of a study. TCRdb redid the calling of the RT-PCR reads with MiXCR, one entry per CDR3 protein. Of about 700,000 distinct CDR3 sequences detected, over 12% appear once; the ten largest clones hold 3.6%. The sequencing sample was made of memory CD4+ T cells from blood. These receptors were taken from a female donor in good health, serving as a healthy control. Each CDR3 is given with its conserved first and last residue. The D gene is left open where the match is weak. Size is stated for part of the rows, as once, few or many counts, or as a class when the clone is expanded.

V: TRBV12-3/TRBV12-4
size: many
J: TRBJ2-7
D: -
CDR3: CASSLGGSYDEQYF
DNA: TGTGCCAGCAGTTTAGGTGGGAGCTACGACGAGCAGTACTTC

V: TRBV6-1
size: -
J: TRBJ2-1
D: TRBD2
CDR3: CASSDRSGTSGRNHEQFF
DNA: TGTGCCAGCAGTGATCGATCCGGGACTAGCGGGAGGAACCATGAGCAGTTCTTC

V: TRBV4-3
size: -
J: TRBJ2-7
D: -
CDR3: CASSSGSWDLSYEQYF
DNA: TGCGCCAGCAGCTCGGGCAGTTGGGACCTCTCCTACGAGCAGTACTTC

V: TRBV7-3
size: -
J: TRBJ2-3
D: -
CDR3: CASSLVGAADTQYF
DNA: TGTGCCAGCAGCTTAGTGGGCGCTGCAGATACGCAGTATTTT

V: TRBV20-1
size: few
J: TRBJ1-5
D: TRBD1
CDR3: CSARLGTANYQPQHF
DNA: TGCAGTGCTCGGCTCGGGACAGCGAACTATCAGCCCCAGCATTTT

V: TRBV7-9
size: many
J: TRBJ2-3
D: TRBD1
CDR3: CASSFTTGGLGTDTQYF
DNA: TGTGCCAGCAGCTTCACGACAGGGGGCCTAGGCACAGATACGCAGTATTTT

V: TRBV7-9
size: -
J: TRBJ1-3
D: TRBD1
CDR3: CASSPGTGDAGNTIYF
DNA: TGTGCCAGCAGCCCCGGGACAGGGGATGCTGGAAACACCATATATTTT

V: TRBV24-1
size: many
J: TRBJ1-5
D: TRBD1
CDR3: CATSDGTAGLGQPQHF
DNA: TGTGCCACCAGTGACGGGACAGCCGGTCTTGGTCAGCCCCAGCATTTT

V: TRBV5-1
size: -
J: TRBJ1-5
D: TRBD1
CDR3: CASSLGQKDQPQHF
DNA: TGCGCCAGCAGTCTGGGACAGAAGGATCAGCCCCAGCATTTT

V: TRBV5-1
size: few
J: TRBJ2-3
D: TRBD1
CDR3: CASSHGDSKDTQYF
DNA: TGCGCCAGCAGCCACGGGGACAGTAAGGATACGCAGTATTTT

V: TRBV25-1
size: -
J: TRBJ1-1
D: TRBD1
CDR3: CASTKPGQGGVSEAFF
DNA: TGTGCCAGCACGAAACCGGGACAGGGGGGAGTTTCTGAAGCTTTCTTT

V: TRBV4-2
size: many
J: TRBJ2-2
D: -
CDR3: CASSQDPAGHNTGELFF
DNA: TGTGCCAGCAGCCAAGATCCAGCGGGACACAACACCGGGGAGCTGTTTTTT

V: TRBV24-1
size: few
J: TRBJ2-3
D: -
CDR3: CATSEGGTDTQYF
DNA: TGTGCCACCAGTGAAGGAGGGACAGATACGCAGTATTTT

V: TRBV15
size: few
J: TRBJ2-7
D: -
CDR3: CATSNLHYEQYF
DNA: TGTGCCACCAGCAACCTCCACTACGAGCAGTACTTC

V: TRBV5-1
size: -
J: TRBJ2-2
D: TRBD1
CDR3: CASSATGEAGELFF
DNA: TGCGCCAGCAGCGCGACAGGGGAGGCCGGGGAGCTGTTTTTT

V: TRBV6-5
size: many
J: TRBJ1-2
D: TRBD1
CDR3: CASGTGAGSLGYTF
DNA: TGTGCCAGTGGGACAGGGGCCGGATCGTTAGGCTACACCTTC

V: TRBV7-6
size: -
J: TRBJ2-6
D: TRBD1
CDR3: CASSAPGQGPPGANVLTF
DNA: TGTGCCAGCAGCGCCCCGGGACAGGGTCCTCCTGGGGCCAACGTCCTGACTTTC

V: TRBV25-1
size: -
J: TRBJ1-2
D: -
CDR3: CASSESGTEGLSYGYTF
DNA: TGTGCCAGCAGTGAGTCCGGGACGGAGGGCCTATCCTATGGCTACACCTTC

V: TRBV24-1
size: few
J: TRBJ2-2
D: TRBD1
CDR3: CATSAGGQGGTGELFF
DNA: TGTGCCACCAGTGCCGGAGGACAGGGAGGCACCGGGGAGCTGTTTTTT

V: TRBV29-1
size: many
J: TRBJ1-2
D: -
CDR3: CSVEWRQLNYGYTF
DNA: TGCAGCGTTGAATGGAGGCAGCTCAACTATGGCTACACCTTC

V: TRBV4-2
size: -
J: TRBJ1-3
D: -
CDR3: CASSQEKGLYSGNTIYF
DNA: TGTGCCAGCAGCCAAGAGAAGGGATTGTATTCTGGAAACACCATATATTTT

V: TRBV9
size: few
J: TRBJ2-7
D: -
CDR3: CASGSQLYEQYF
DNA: TGTGCCAGCGGGAGTCAATTGTACGAGCAGTACTTC

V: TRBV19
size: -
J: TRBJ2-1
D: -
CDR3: CASLGAPYNEQFF
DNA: TGTGCCAGTCTAGGAGCACCCTACAATGAGCAGTTCTTC